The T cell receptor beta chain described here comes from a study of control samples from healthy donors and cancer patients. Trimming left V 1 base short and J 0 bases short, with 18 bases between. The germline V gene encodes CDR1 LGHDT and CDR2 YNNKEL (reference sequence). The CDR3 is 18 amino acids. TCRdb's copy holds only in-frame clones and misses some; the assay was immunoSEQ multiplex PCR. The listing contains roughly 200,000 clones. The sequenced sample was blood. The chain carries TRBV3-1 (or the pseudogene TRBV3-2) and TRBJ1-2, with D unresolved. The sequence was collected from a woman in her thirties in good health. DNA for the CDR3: TGTGCCAGCAGCCAAGGGAACCCGGGGTCTAGAGCTAACTATGGCTACACCTTC. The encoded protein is CASSQGNPGSRANYGYTF.